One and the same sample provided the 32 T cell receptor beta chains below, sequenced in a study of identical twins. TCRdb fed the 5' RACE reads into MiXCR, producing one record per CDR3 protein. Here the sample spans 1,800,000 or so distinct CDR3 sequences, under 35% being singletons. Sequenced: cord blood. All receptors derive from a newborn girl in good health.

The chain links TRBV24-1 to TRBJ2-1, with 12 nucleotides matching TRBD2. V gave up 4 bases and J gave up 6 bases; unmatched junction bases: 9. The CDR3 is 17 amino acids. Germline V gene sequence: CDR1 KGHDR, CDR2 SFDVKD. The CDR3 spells CATSDNLAGGRGNEQFF. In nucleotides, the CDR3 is TGTGCCACCAGTGACAATCTAGCGGGAGGGCGCGGCAATGAGCAGTTCTTC.

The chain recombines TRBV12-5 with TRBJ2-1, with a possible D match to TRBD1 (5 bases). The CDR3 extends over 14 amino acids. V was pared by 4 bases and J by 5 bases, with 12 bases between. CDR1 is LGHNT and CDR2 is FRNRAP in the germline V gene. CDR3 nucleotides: TGTGCTAGTGGTTCCCTAGACAGACACAATGAGCAGTTCTTC. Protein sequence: CASGSLDRHNEQFF.

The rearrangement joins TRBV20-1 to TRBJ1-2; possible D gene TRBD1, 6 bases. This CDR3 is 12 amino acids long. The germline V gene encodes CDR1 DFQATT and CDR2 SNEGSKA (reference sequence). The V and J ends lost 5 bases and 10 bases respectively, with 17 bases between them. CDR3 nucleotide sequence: TGCAGTGCTGCCCTGCCGGGGGGCTCCTACACCTTC. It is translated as CSAALPGGSYTF.

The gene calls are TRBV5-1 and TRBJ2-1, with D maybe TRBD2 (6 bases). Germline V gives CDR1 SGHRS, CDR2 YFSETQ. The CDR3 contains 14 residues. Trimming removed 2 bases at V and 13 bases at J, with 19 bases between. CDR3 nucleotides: TGCGCCAGCAGCTTCCCCACTAGCCGAGAGACCCAGTTCTTC. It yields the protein CASSFPTSRETQFF.

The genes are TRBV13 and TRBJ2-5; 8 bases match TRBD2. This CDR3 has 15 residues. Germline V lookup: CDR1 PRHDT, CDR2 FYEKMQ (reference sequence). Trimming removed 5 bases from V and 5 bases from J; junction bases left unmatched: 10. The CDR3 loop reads CASSHLGGGRETQYF. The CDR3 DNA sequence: TGTGCCAGCAGCCATCTCGGCGGGGGGCGCGAGACCCAGTACTTC.

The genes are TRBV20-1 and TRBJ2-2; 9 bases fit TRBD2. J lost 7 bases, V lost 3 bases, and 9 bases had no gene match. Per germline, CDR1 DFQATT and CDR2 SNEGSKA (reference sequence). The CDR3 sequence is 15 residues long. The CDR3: CSARPRTSADGELFF. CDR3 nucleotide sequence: TGCAGTGCTAGGCCTCGGACTAGCGCCGACGGGGAGCTGTTTTTT.

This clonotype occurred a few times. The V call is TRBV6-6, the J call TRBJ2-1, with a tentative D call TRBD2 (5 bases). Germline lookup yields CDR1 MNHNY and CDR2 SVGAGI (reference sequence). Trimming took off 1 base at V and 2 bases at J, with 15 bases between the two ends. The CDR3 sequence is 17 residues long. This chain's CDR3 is CASSYWLMASPYNEQFF. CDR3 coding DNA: TGTGCCAGCAGTTACTGGTTGATGGCTAGCCCCTACAATGAGCAGTTCTTC.

The CDR3 sequence: CASSLDSPNYSNQPQHF. CDR3 DNA: TGTGCCAGCAGTCTGGACAGCCCTAATTATAGCAATCAGCCCCAGCATTTT. The chain couples TRBV12-3 or TRBV12-4 to TRBJ1-5, with D possibly matching TRBD1 (6 bases). V gave up 5 bases and J gave up 0 bases, with 17 bases separating them. The CDR3 sequence is 17 residues long.

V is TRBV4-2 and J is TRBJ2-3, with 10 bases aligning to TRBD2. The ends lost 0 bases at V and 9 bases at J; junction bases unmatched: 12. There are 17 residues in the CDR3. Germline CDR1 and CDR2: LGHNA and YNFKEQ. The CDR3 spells CASSQDRASGGVETQYF. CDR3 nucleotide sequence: TGTGCCAGCAGCCAAGATCGGGCTAGCGGGGGTGTTGAGACGCAGTATTTT.

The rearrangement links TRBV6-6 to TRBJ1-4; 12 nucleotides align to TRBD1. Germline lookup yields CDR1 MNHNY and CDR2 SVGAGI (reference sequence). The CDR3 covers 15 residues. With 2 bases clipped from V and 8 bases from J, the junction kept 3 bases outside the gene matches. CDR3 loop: CASSYIGTGGEKLFF. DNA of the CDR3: TGTGCCAGCAGTTACATAGGGACAGGGGGCGAAAAACTGTTTTTT.

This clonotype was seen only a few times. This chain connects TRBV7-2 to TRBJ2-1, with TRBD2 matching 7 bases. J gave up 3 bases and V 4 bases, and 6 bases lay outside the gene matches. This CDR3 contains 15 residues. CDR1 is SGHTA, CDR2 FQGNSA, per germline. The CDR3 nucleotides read TGTGCCAGCAGCTCTCTAGCGGACCTCTACAATGAGCAGTTCTTC. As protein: CASSSLADLYNEQFF.

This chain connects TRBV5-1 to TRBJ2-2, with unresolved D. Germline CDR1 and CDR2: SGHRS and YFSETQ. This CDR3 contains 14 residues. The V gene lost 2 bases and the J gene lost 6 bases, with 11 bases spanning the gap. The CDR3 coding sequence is TGCGCCAGCAGCTTTTTAACCAGCCCCGGGGAGCTGTTTTTT. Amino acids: CASSFLTSPGELFF.

CDR3 nucleotides: TGTGCCAGTAGTATAATGGGACAGTCGAGCAATCAGCCCCAGCATTTT. Translated, it gives CASSIMGQSSNQPQHF. V usage is TRBV19 and J usage is TRBJ1-5, with TRBD1 matching 7 bases. Germline V gene lookup returns CDR1 LNHDA and CDR2 SQIVND (reference sequence). The CDR3 is made up of 16 amino acids. V dropped 2 bases and J dropped 1; count of bases not matched to a gene: 5.

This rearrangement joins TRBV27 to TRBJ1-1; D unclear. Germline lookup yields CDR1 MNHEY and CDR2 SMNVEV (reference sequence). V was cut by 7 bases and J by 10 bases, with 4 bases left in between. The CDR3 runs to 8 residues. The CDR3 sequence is CASMGAFF. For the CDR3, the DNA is TGTGCCAGCATGGGAGCTTTCTTT.

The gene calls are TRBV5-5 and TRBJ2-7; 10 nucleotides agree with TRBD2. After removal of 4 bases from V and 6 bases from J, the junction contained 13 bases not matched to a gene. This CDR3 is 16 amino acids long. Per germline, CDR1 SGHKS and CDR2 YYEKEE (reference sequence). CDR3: CASSPLLAGARGEQYF. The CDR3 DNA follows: TGTGCCAGCAGCCCCCTGCTAGCGGGGGCGAGAGGCGAGCAGTACTTC. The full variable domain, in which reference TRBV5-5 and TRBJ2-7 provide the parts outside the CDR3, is DAGVTQSPTHLIKTRGQQVTLRCSPISGHKSVSWYQQVLGQGPQFIFQYYEKEERGRGNFPDRFSARQFPNYSSELNVNALLLGDSALYLCASSPLLAGARGEQYFGPGTRLTVT.

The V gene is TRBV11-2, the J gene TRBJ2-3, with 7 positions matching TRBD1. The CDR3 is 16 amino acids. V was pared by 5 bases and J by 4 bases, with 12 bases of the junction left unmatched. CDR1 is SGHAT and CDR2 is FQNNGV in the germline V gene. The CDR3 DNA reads TGTGCCAGCAGCCTGGGTCAGGGGGTAGGGGCAGATACGCAGTATTTT. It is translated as CASSLGQGVGADTQYF.

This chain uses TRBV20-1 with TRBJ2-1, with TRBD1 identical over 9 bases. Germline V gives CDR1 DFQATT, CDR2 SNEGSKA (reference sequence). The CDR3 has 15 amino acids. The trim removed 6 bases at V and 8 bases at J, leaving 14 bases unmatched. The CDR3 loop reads CSANPATGGADEQFF. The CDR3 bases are TGCAGTGCCAATCCGGCGACAGGGGGTGCAGATGAGCAGTTCTTC.

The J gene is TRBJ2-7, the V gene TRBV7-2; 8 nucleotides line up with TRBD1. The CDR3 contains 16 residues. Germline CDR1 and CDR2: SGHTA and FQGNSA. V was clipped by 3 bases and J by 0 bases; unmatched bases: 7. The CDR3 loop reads CASSFAGTGYSYEQYF. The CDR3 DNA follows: TGTGCCAGCAGCTTTGCCGGGACAGGTTACTCCTACGAGCAGTACTTC.

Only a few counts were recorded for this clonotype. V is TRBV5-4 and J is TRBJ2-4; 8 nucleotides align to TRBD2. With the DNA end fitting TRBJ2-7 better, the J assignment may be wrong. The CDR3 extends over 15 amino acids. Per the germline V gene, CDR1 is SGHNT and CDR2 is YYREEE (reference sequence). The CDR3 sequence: CASSLISGIRYEQYF. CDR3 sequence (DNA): TGTGCCAGCAGCTTAATTAGCGGGATTAGATACGAGCAGTACTTC.

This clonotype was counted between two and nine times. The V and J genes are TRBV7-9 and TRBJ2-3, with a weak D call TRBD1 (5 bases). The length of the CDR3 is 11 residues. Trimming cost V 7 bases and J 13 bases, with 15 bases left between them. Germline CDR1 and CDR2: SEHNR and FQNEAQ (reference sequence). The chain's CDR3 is CASTPGLGKYF. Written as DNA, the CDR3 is TGTGCCAGCACCCCAGGGCTAGGAAAGTATTTT.

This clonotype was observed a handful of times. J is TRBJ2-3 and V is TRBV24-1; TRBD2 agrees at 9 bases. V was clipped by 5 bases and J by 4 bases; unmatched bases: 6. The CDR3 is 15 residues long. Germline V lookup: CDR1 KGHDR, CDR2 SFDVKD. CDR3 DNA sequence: TGTGCCACCAGTGGGACTAGCGCCTCCGCAGATACGCAGTATTTT. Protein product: CATSGTSASADTQYF.

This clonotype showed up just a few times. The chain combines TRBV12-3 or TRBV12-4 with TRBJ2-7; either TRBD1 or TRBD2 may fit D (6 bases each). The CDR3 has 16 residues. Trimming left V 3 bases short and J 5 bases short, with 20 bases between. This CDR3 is CASSFTVTGANHEQYF. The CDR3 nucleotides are TGTGCCAGCAGTTTCACTGTAACGGGGGCCAACCACGAGCAGTACTTC.

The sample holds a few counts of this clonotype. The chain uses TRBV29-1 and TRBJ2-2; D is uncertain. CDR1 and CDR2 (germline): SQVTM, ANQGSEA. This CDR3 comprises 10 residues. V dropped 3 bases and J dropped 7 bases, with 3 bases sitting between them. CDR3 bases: TGCAGCGTTGATAGCGGGGAGCTGTTTTTT. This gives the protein CSVDSGELFF.

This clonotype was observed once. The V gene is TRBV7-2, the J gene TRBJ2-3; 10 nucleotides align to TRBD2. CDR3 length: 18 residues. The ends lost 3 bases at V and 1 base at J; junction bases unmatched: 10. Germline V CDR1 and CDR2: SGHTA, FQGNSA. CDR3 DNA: TGTGCCAGCAGCTTGAGTCGAGTAGCGGGAGGACGCACAGATACGCAGTATTTT. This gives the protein CASSLSRVAGGRTDTQYF.

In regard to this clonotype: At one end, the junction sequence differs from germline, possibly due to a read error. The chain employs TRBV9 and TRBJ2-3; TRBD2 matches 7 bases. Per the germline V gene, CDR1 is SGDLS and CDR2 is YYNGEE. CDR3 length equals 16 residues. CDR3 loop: CACSLFSGFSTDTQYF. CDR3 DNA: TGTGCCTGCAGTCTCTTTAGCGGGTTTAGCACAGATACGCAGTATTTT.

For the CDR3, the DNA is TGTGCCAGCAGCCAAGCTCGGGGGGGGCGGACAGATACGCAGTATTTT. Translating it yields CASSQARGGRTDTQYF. The V gene is TRBV4-2, the J gene TRBJ2-3, with 8 bases identical to TRBD2. Germline CDR1 is LGHNA and CDR2 is YNFKEQ. The trim removed 1 base at V and 3 bases at J, leaving 6 bases unmatched. The CDR3 is 16 residues long.

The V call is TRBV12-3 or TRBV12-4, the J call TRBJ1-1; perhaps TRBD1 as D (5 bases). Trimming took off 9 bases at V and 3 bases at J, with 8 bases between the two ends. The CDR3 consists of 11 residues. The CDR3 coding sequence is TGTGCCAGAGACAGCCACACTGAAGCTTTCTTT. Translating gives CARDSHTEAFF.

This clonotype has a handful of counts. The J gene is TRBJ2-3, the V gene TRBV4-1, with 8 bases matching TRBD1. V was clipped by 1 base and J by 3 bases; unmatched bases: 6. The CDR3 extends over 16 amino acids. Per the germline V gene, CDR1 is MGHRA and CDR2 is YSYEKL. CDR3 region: CASSQGTGTGTDTQYF. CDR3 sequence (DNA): TGCGCCAGCAGCCAAGGAACCGGGACAGGTACAGATACGCAGTATTTT.

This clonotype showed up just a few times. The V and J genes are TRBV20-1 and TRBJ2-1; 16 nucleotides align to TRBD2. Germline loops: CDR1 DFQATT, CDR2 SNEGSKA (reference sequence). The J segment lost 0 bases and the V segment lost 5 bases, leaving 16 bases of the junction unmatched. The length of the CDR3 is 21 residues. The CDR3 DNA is TGCAGTGCTTCGCGTAAATTCGGGACTAGCGGGAGGGAGAGCTCCTACAATGAGCAGTTCTTC. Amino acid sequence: CSASRKFGTSGRESSYNEQFF.

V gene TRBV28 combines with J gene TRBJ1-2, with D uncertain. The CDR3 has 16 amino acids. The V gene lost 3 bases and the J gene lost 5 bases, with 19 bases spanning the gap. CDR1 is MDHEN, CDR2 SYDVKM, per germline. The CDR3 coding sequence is TGTGCCAGCAGTTTTTACCCTCTTTTACCTCAATATGGCTACACCTTC. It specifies CASSFYPLLPQYGYTF.

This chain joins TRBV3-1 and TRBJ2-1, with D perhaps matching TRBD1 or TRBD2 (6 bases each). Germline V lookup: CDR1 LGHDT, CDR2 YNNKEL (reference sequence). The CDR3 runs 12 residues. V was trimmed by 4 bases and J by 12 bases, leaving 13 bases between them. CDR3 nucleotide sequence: TGTGCCAGCAGCCCTATGTGGGGGGCGCAGTTCTTC. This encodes CASSPMWGAQFF.

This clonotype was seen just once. The CDR3, as DNA: TGCAGTGCTAGGTCCCCGGGACTAGCGGGAGCCGCCCGGTACGATGAGCAGTACTTC. Encoded protein: CSARSPGLAGAARYDEQYF. The gene calls are TRBV20-1 and TRBJ2-5, with TRBD2 identical over 14 bases. This CDR3 has 19 residues. Trimming cost V 3 bases and J 11 bases; bases outside gene matches: 23. Germline lookup yields CDR1 DFQATT and CDR2 SNEGSKA (reference sequence).